This T cell receptor beta chain was observed in a study of blood T cell repertoires in COVID-19. Study context: The United States, Italy and Spain were the sources of the acute and convalescent COVID-19 samples. PBMCs, B-cell-depleted T cells, or T cells were the source of the cDNA or gDNA that made up the material.

Original methodology: How many nucleated cells were present was estimated from reference gene primer amplification. Only in-frame clones appear in the TCRdb table, and some are missing; sequencing was by immunoSEQ multiplex PCR. Clone size and the V and J calls come from that table; the DNA yielded D and trimming. The sample includes about 61,000 clones, around 86% seen only once; the top ten take roughly 15%. This CDR3 comprises 15 residues. V gave up 6 bases and J gave up 1 base, with 13 bases separating them. Germline lookup yields CDR1 SGHVS and CDR2 FQNEAQ. This TCR was sampled from a human donor in a cohort sampled during active COVID-19. The sequencing sample was made of peripheral blood. This sequence joins TRBV7-8 and TRBJ2-1; D is unclear. The CDR3 reads CASSTHYQSYNEQFF. For the CDR3, the DNA is TGTGCCAGCAGTACTCACTATCAGTCCTACAATGAGCAGTTCTTC.